This passage covers 30 T cell receptor beta chains from one sample sequenced in a study of blood T cell repertoires in COVID-19. The table came from immunoSEQ multiplex PCR; TCRdb's copy has only in-frame clones and leaves some out. The top ten hold approximately 2.2% of the sample, which has hundreds of thousands of clones, 75% to 90% seen once. The sequencing input was peripheral blood. The receptor source for this set is a woman younger than 45 who had recovered from COVID-19.

Points on this clone: Other DNA variants within this sample encode the same CDR3. The V and J genes are TRBV30 and TRBJ2-3; the D is unclear. The V and J ends lost 0 bases and 6 bases respectively, with 7 bases between them. The CDR3 has 12 residues. Germline-derived CDR1 and CDR2 are GTSNPN and SVGIG (reference sequence). This chain's CDR3 is CAWSVTGDTQYF. The CDR3 coding sequence is TGTGCCTGGAGTGTAACCGGGGATACGCAGTATTTT.

The V and J genes are TRBV2 and TRBJ1-2; the match to TRBD1 covers 7 bases. Per germline, CDR1 SNHLY and CDR2 FYNNEI. The V and J ends lost 6 bases and 0 bases, in that order; junction bases with no gene match: 13. The CDR3 sequence is 17 residues long. CDR3 DNA: TGTGCCAGCAGGGCACCGGGACAGCTAATAGCTAACTATGGCTACACCTTC. Its protein is CASRAPGQLIANYGYTF.

The chain carries TRBV2 and TRBJ2-7, with no clear D. The CDR3 is 12 residues long. With 6 bases removed from V and 6 bases from J, the gap between germline ends came to 12 bases. Germline V CDR1 and CDR2: SNHLY, FYNNEI. The CDR3 reads CASRKISSEQYF. The CDR3 nucleotides are TGTGCCAGCAGGAAAATTAGCTCCGAGCAGTACTTC. Full variable domain (missing parts from reference TRBV2 and TRBJ2-7): EPEVTQTPSHQVTQMGQEVILRCVPISNHLYFYWYRQILGQKVEFLVSFYNNEISEKSEIFDDQFSVERPDGSNFTLKIRSTKLEDSAMYFCASRKISSEQYFGPGTRLTVT.

The chain couples TRBV11-2 to TRBJ2-1, with 8 positions matching TRBD1. The CDR3 loop spans 16 amino acids. Trimming took 1 base from V and 7 from J; bases not matched to a gene: 9. In germline, CDR1 is SGHAT, CDR2 FQNNGV. CDR3 nucleotide sequence: TGTGCCAGCAGCTTAGTATCCAGGGGGCGAGGGAATGAGCAGTTCTTC. This translates into CASSLVSRGRGNEQFF.

The J gene is TRBJ1-1, the V gene TRBV7-9; 8 bases fit TRBD1. Germline V gene data show CDR1 as SEHNR and CDR2 as FQNEAQ (reference sequence). The CDR3 consists of 14 residues. With V trimmed by 3 bases and J by 1 base, 1 base remained unmatched. The chain's CDR3 is CASSFGTGNTEAFF. The CDR3 DNA reads TGTGCCAGCAGCTTCGGGACAGGGAACACTGAAGCTTTCTTT.

The V call is TRBV5-4, the J call TRBJ1-2; no firm D call. From germline, CDR1 is SGHNT and CDR2 YYREEE (reference sequence). V shed 1 base and J shed 4 bases, with 14 bases lying between them. The CDR3 is made up of 15 amino acids. CDR3 protein: CASSLREGSGYGYTF. For the CDR3, the DNA is TGTGCCAGCAGCTTGAGAGAGGGTTCGGGCTATGGCTACACCTTC.

This chain links TRBV2 with TRBJ2-7; perhaps TRBD1 as D (6 bases). CDR1 and CDR2 from the germline V gene are SNHLY and FYNNEI. The CDR3 loop spans 14 amino acids. The V end lost 4 bases, the J end lost 0 bases, and 10 bases lay between the germline ends. The CDR3 region has the DNA TGTGCCAGCAGTGGACAGGCCAGCTCCTACGAGCAGTACTTC. Amino acids: CASSGQASSYEQYF.

The rearrangement uses TRBV28 and TRBJ1-4; D gene ambiguous. V lost 1 base, J lost 12 bases, and 15 bases lay in between. The CDR3 runs to 14 residues. Germline V CDR1 and CDR2: MDHEN, SYDVKM. The CDR3 nucleotides are TGTGCCAGCAGTTTATTGGGCTTTACAGCGGAACTGTTTTTT. This codes for CASSLLGFTAELFF.

The V call is TRBV7-2, the J call TRBJ1-4; D remains unclear. From germline, CDR1 is SGHTA and CDR2 FQGNSA. The CDR3 runs to 14 residues. V was trimmed by 6 bases and J by 0 bases, leaving 8 bases between them. The CDR3: CASRPGTTNEKLFF. CDR3 nucleotide sequence: TGTGCCAGCAGGCCGGGGACAACTAATGAAAAACTGTTTTTT.

The CDR3 DNA is TGTGCCAGTGAGGGTGCCTACAGGGGGAATCAGCCCCAGCATTTT. Amino acid sequence: CASEGAYRGNQPQHF. The rearrangement uses TRBV6-5 and TRBJ1-5, with 8 positions matching TRBD1. V lost 9 bases and J lost 4; bases outside the gene matches: 11. Germline loops: CDR1 MNHEY, CDR2 SVGAGI. The CDR3 sequence is 15 residues long.

The rearrangement uses TRBV2 and TRBJ1-5, with D possibly matching TRBD1 (5 bases). Trimming removed 1 base at V and 0 bases at J, with 7 bases between. The CDR3 totals 15 residues. From germline, CDR1 is SNHLY and CDR2 FYNNEI. The CDR3 protein is CASSEERGSNQPQHF. The CDR3, as DNA: TGTGCCAGCAGTGAAGAAAGGGGTAGCAATCAGCCCCAGCATTTT.

V gene TRBV11-1 combines with J gene TRBJ2-1; TRBD2 agrees at 10 bases. The CDR3 totals 13 residues. Germline V gene lookup returns CDR1 SGHAT and CDR2 FQDESV (reference sequence). V was clipped by 5 bases and J by 15 bases; unmatched bases: 10. In nucleotides, the CDR3 is TGTGCCAGCAGCCCCACTAGCGGGATATTGGGGTTCTTC. This codes for CASSPTSGILGFF.

This chain uses TRBV2 with TRBJ2-1, with 10 bases identical to TRBD1. Germline loops: CDR1 SNHLY, CDR2 FYNNEI. V gave up 6 bases and J gave up 2 bases; unmatched junction bases: 4. This CDR3 has 15 amino acids. CDR3 amino acids: CASSAGTGAYNEQFF. The DNA for the CDR3 is TGTGCCAGCAGCGCCGGGACAGGGGCCTACAATGAGCAGTTCTTC.

The chain joins TRBV15 to TRBJ2-3, with 16 bases matching TRBD2. Trimming took 5 bases from V and 10 from J; bases not matched to a gene: 9. CDR3 length: 16 residues. Germline V gene data show CDR1 as LNHNV and CDR2 as YYDKDF (reference sequence). The CDR3, as DNA: TGTGCCACCAGCCGTGGGACTAGCGGGGGGGCTAGGGCGCAGTATTTT. Protein product: CATSRGTSGGARAQYF.

The chain links TRBV5-4 to TRBJ2-3; the match to TRBD1 covers 10 bases. With 7 bases clipped from V and 3 bases from J, the junction kept 2 bases outside the gene matches. The CDR3 sequence is 13 residues long. Germline CDR1 SGHNT, CDR2 YYREEE (reference sequence). The CDR3 is CASWGQGTDTQYF. The DNA of the CDR3 is TGTGCCAGCTGGGGACAGGGGACAGATACGCAGTATTTT.

J is TRBJ2-7 and V is TRBV27, with a possible D match to TRBD2 (6 bases). This CDR3 has 14 residues. V lost 5 bases, J lost 3 bases, and 14 bases lay in between. Germline loops: CDR1 MNHEY, CDR2 SMNVEV (reference sequence). Here the CDR3 reads CASSTLSGSYEQYF. In DNA, the CDR3 is TGTGCCAGCAGTACCCTATCCGGGAGCTACGAGCAGTACTTC.

The chain recombines TRBV9 with TRBJ2-1; 9 bases align to TRBD2. Looked up from germline, CDR1 is SGDLS and CDR2 is YYNGEE. This CDR3 is built from 14 residues. After removal of 2 bases from V and 7 bases from J, the junction contained 4 bases not matched to a gene. CDR3 residues: CASSVTSGSNEQFF. Here the CDR3 DNA reads TGTGCCAGCAGCGTTACTAGCGGGTCTAATGAGCAGTTCTTC.

The count of this clone is one. As DNA, the CDR3 is TGCGCCAGCAGCTTGGTGGGGGCCTCCTACAATGAGCAGTTCTTC. It translates to CASSLVGASYNEQFF. This chain connects TRBV5-1 to TRBJ2-1; D is possibly TRBD1 (6 bases). CDR1 and CDR2 (germline): SGHRS, YFSETQ. Trimming shortened V by 0 bases and J by 0 bases, and 7 bases separated the two germline ends. This CDR3 has 15 amino acids. Full variable domain (outside the CDR3, taken from reference TRBV5-1 and TRBJ2-1): KAGVTQTPRYLIKTRGQQVTLSCSPISGHRSVSWYQQTPGQGLQFLFEYFSETQRNKGNFPGRFSGRQFSNSRSEMNVSTLELGDSALYLCASSLVGASYNEQFFGPGTRLTVL.

The V call is TRBV11-2, the J call TRBJ2-1; a weak D match, TRBD1 (7 bases). The CDR3 runs to 19 residues. Trimming removed 2 bases from V and 0 bases from J, with 20 bases in between. Germline V gives CDR1 SGHAT, CDR2 FQNNGV. The CDR3: CASSLLRGRGSNSYNEQFF. CDR3 in DNA: TGTGCCAGCAGCTTACTGAGGGGGCGGGGCTCCAACTCCTACAATGAGCAGTTCTTC.

The V gene is TRBV5-1, the J gene TRBJ2-7; 8 positions match TRBD1. There are 15 residues in the CDR3. Germline V CDR1 and CDR2: SGHRS, YFSETQ. The trim removed 0 bases at V and 5 bases at J, leaving 7 bases unmatched. The CDR3 DNA is TGCGCCAGCAGCTTGGGGGGGACAGGAACCAACGAGCAGTACTTC. Its protein is CASSLGGTGTNEQYF.

This rearrangement joins TRBV4-2 to TRBJ1-2; D uncertain. The V gene's germline CDR1 is LGHNA and CDR2 YNFKEQ. The CDR3 extends over 13 amino acids. Deletions cut 5 bases from V and 6 bases from J, with 13 bases between. CDR3 region: CASSLDRRDGYTF. CDR3 nucleotides: TGTGCCAGCAGCTTAGACCGACGGGATGGCTACACCTTC.

The V and J genes are TRBV29-1 and TRBJ1-4; D is unclear. The length of the CDR3 is 14 residues. Trimming removed 2 bases at V and 4 bases at J, with 11 bases between. Germline V gives CDR1 SQVTM, CDR2 ANQGSEA. Here the CDR3 DNA reads TGCAGCGTTGAACTGGCAGGCTATAATGAAAAACTGTTTTTT. This translates into CSVELAGYNEKLFF.

A note on this clone: Within the sample, other DNA sequences also encode this same CDR3. This sequence joins TRBV27 and TRBJ2-1, with 7 bases that match TRBD2. The CDR3 loop spans 14 amino acids. The germline CDR1 and CDR2 sequences are MNHEY and SMNVEV (reference sequence). V shed 3 bases, J shed 4 bases, and the junction held 3 bases outside the gene matches. CDR3 nucleotide sequence: TGTGCCAGCAGTTTGGGCGGGAGTTACAATGAGCAGTTCTTC. Protein product: CASSLGGSYNEQFF.

The J gene is TRBJ2-7, the V gene TRBV30; D is ambiguous. CDR3 length: 13 amino acids. Trimming removed 2 bases at V and 4 bases at J, with 12 bases between. The germline V gene encodes CDR1 GTSNPN and CDR2 SVGIG (reference sequence). CDR3 sequence (DNA): TGTGCCTGGAGTCTCTCAGTTTCTTACGAGCAGTACTTC. It translates to CAWSLSVSYEQYF.

The J gene is TRBJ1-5, the V gene TRBV4-1; 10 nucleotides align to TRBD1. The V segment lost 1 base and the J segment 4 bases; nucleotides outside the gene matches: 4. The CDR3 totals 16 residues. CDR1 is MGHRA, CDR2 YSYEKL, per germline. This CDR3 is CASSQGDRGGNQPQHF. CDR3 bases: TGCGCCAGCAGCCAAGGGGACAGGGGTGGGAATCAGCCCCAGCATTTT.

This clone was observed once. The rearrangement joins TRBV5-4 to TRBJ1-2, with 9 positions matching TRBD1. This CDR3 has 13 residues. Germline loops: CDR1 SGHNT, CDR2 YYREEE (reference sequence). The trim removed 4 bases at V and 6 bases at J, leaving 4 bases unmatched. The CDR3 region has the DNA TGTGCCAGCAGCCAGACAGGGGGGAATGGCTACACCTTC. Translating gives CASSQTGGNGYTF.

V usage is TRBV7-9 and J usage is TRBJ2-7; D possibly corresponds to TRBD1 (5 bases). This CDR3 spans 15 amino acids. Looked up from germline, CDR1 is SEHNR and CDR2 is FQNEAQ (reference sequence). The germline V and J ends were trimmed by 1 base and 6 bases, with 16 bases remaining between them. CDR3 in DNA: TGTGCCAGCAGCTTAGGCCTTTCTGGTAGGGGCGAGCAGTACTTC. Translating it yields CASSLGLSGRGEQYF.

This chain connects TRBV11-1 to TRBJ2-7; 7 positions match TRBD1. With V trimmed by 4 bases and J by 3 bases, 9 bases remained unmatched. This CDR3 is 15 amino acids long. Looked up from germline, CDR1 is SGHAT and CDR2 is FQDESV (reference sequence). The CDR3 sequence is CASSSLRGQNYEQYF. The CDR3 DNA follows: TGTGCCAGCAGCTCCCTCCGGGGACAGAACTACGAGCAGTACTTC. The whole variable domain, filled in from reference TRBV11-1 and TRBJ2-7, reads EAEVAQSPRYKITEKSQAVAFWCDPISGHATLYWYRQILGQGPELLVQFQDESVVDDSQLPKDRFSAERLKGVDSTLKIQPAELGDSAMYLCASSSLRGQNYEQYFGPGTRLTVT.

The rearrangement uses TRBV28 and TRBJ1-2; tentative D call: TRBD1 (6 bases). The V and J ends lost 5 bases and 4 bases respectively, with 11 bases between them. This CDR3 spans 13 amino acids. Germline loops: CDR1 MDHEN, CDR2 SYDVKM. The CDR3: CASSNAGVYGYTF. CDR3 DNA sequence: TGTGCCAGCAGTAACGCAGGGGTCTATGGCTACACCTTC.

This rearrangement joins TRBV7-9 to TRBJ2-3; D is ambiguous. V lost 5 bases to trimming and J lost 3 bases, with 12 bases between them. CDR3 size: 14 residues. CDR1 and CDR2 (germline): SEHNR, FQNEAQ (reference sequence). The DNA of the CDR3 is TGTGCCAGCAGCGTCCCGGCCGGGACAGATACGCAGTATTTT. The encoded protein is CASSVPAGTDTQYF.